The clone carrying this TCR beta chain was counted at least ten times. Its antigen is as yet unknown. A read error may account for a junction end that differs from germline. The data stem from a study of T cell repertoires in cytomegalovirus infection. Regarding the study as a whole: There were HLA-C-restricted CMV-specific TCR beta clonotypes dominating the ex vivo response.

The CDR3 has 13 residues. Germline V CDR1 and CDR2: SSHAT, FNYEAQ (reference sequence). TCRdb re-called the reads with MiXCR, one entry per CDR3 protein. In the table there are 200,000 or so distinct CDR3 sequences, roughly 27% of which are singletons. Specimen: PBMCs. The J gene is TRBJ2-7, the V gene TRBV7-7; D is perhaps TRBD1 or TRBD2 (5 bases each). The receptor was isolated from a human donor in good health (CMV status not recorded). Some clones in this sample may be carry-over from other donors' samples. Written as DNA, the CDR3 is TGTGCTAGCAGCTTAGGGGACGGCTACGAGCAGTACTTC. As protein: CASSLGDGYEQYF.